This T cell receptor (beta chain) was identified in a study of radiotherapy plus CTLA-4 blockade in lung cancer. For the study at large: Objective responses were recorded in 15% to 20% of patients, with disease control recorded in 25% to 35%.

CDR1 and CDR2 from the germline V gene are LGHNA and YNFKEQ. V gave up 4 bases and J gave up 2 bases; unmatched junction bases: 16. The CDR3 has 20 residues. As concerns this clone: Antigen unknown.

Study results and caveats: TCR clones from tumors expanded in blood after radiotherapy plus ipilimumab. How blood T cell clones changed early, along with interferon-beta, reportedly forecast response best.

Sequencing used immunoSEQ multiplex PCR; TCRdb keeps in-frame clones, though not all of them. The sample includes tens of thousands of clones, over 70% of them seen just once. This TCR came from a human donor with non-small cell lung cancer who had a partial response to radiotherapy plus ipilimumab. The sequencing used peripheral blood, collected from a patient treated with radiotherapy plus ipilimumab. The genes are TRBV4-2 and TRBJ2-3; 12 nucleotides match TRBD2. The CDR3 here is CASSPMTSGGSLILTDTQYF. The CDR3 DNA is TGTGCCAGCAGCCCAATGACTAGCGGGGGTTCCCTCATTCTCACAGATACGCAGTATTTT.